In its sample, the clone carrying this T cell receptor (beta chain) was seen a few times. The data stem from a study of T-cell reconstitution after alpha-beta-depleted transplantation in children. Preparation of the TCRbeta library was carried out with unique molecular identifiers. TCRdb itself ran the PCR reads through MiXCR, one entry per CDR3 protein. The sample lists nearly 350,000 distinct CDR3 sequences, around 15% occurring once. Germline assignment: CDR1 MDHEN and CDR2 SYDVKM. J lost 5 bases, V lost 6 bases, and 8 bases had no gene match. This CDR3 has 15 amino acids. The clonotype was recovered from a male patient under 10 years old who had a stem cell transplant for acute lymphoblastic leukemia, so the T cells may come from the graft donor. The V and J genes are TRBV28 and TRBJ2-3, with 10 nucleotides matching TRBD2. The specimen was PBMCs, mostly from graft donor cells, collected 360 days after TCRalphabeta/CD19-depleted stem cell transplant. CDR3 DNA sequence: TGTGCCAGCAGCACCGGGACTAGCGAGATAGATACGCAGTATTTT. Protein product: CASSTGTSEIDTQYF.